Listed below are T cell receptor beta chains from one sample, sequenced in a study of blood T cell repertoires in COVID-19. Some clones are missing from TCRdb's copy, which holds only in-frame ones; the method was immunoSEQ multiplex PCR. The sample lists 150,000 to 200,000 clones; 86% were seen once. The sequenced sample was PBMCs or T cells enriched from blood (not recorded which). The receptor source for this set is a woman aged 40 to 55 in a cohort exposed to, infected with or recovered from COVID-19 (not recorded which). Each CDR3 is given with its conserved first and last residue. Fields, in order: V gene, clone size, J gene, D gene, CDR3 protein. D genes are given only for firm matches. Expanded clones get a size class; other rows say once, few or many, or leave the size out.

>TRBV2|NA|TRBJ1-4|NA
CASSETREKLFF
>TRBV30|once|TRBJ1-3|NA
CAWRRGITRESGNTIYF
>TRBV19|NA|TRBJ1-1|NA
CASSRRGITEAFF
>TRBV5-1|NA|TRBJ2-1|TRBD2
CASTPSGIYEQFF
>TRBV7-2|NA|TRBJ2-3|NA
CASSLYDGMTDTQYF
>TRBV12-3/TRBV12-4|NA|TRBJ1-1|TRBD1
CASSIGQVEAFF
>TRBV9|NA|TRBJ2-1|TRBD2
CASSDTSGRVSYNEQFF
>TRBV5-1|NA|TRBJ2-2|TRBD1
CASSLAGTVTGELFF
>TRBV21-1|NA|TRBJ1-1|NA
CASSKDGGGDNTEAFF
>TRBV9|NA|TRBJ2-1|TRBD2
CASSVELAHYNEQFF
>TRBV3-1/TRBV3-2|NA|TRBJ2-7|NA
CASSQTGGAYEQYF
>TRBV2|NA|TRBJ2-1|TRBD2
CASSEALADAYNEQFF
>TRBV27|NA|TRBJ2-7|TRBD2
CASSPGLAGEGEQYF
>TRBV5-1|NA|TRBJ1-2|TRBD1
CASSTVDREDGYTF
>TRBV28|few|TRBJ2-7|NA
CASSPSGDWYEQYF
>TRBV10-3|NA|TRBJ1-6|TRBD1
CAISAGGGSPLHF
>TRBV12-3/TRBV12-4|NA|TRBJ1-1|NA
CASSLGRNTEAFF
>TRBV4-1|NA|TRBJ1-4|NA
CASRLMGGTNEKLFF
>TRBV7-9|NA|TRBJ1-4|NA
CASSPTLALNEKLFF